This record concerns one TCR beta chain sequence. Antigen specificity is unknown. Some clones are missing from TCRdb's copy, which holds only in-frame ones; the method was immunoSEQ multiplex PCR. Of about 1,500,000 clones in the sample, 96% are singletons; the top ten hold roughly 1.2%. The sample comes from a study of shared clonotypes between healthy human individuals. Study-wide findings and caveats: When compared with the clonotypes that were shared by all four sorted-subset donors, the non-shared clonotypes turned out to have lower generation probabilities.

With V trimmed by 6 bases and J by 2 bases, 6 bases remained unmatched. The CDR3 spans 15 residues. Per the germline V gene, CDR1 is SGHAT and CDR2 is FQNNGV. This TCR was sampled from a man younger than 40 in good health. The chain joins TRBV11-2 to TRBJ2-7, with 11 bases that match TRBD1. Specimen: naive CD4+ T cells sorted from blood. Subset in this sample: CD45RA+ positively selected. The CDR3 is CASRRPGQGAYEQYF. CDR3 nucleotides: TGTGCCAGCAGAAGGCCGGGACAGGGGGCCTACGAGCAGTACTTC.